This TCR beta chain stems from a study of T cell repertoires in cytomegalovirus infection. TCRdb recomputed calls from the reads with MiXCR, one row per CDR3 protein. The sample has 6,000 or so distinct CDR3 sequences, 50% to 60% seen once. Germline V lookup: CDR1 MGHRA, CDR2 YSYEKL. Trimming cost V 1 base and J 1 base; bases outside gene matches: 3. This CDR3 is 15 amino acids long. Notes on this clonotype: Its target is not known.

The sequenced sample consisted of PBMCs, sequenced either directly or after in vitro stimulation (not recorded which). The TCR originated in a human donor in good health (CMV status not recorded). Some clones in this sample may be carry-over from other donors' samples. V gene TRBV4-1 combines with J gene TRBJ1-1; 7 bases align to TRBD1. The CDR3 region is CASSQARGRNTEAFF. Written as DNA, the CDR3 is TGCGCCAGCAGCCAAGCCAGGGGGAGGAACACTGAAGCTTTCTTT.